The present T cell receptor beta chain was sequenced within a study of shared clonotypes between healthy human individuals. As for the study in general: Ranging from 18 to 49 in age, donors were two women and three men.

TCRdb keeps only in-frame clones here, not all; method: immunoSEQ multiplex PCR. Seen here are around 990,000 clones, approximately 75% observed once, and the top ten hold about 0.89%. CDR3 length: 13 amino acids. V gave up 6 bases and J gave up 4 bases, with 13 bases separating them. CDR1 SQVTM and CDR2 ANQGSEA come from the germline V gene. Sequencing was performed on memory CD4+ T cells from PBMCs. Indicated subset: CD45RA-negative fraction. This clonotype was obtained from a man between 18 and 29 years old in good health. Some clones in this sample may be carry-over from other donors' samples. This rearrangement joins TRBV29-1 to TRBJ1-5, with D unclear. The CDR3 sequence: CSVTGSSNQPQHF. The CDR3 DNA reads as TGCAGCGTCACGGGGAGTTCAAATCAGCCCCAGCATTTT. Full variable domain (outside the CDR3, taken from reference TRBV29-1 and TRBJ1-5): SAVISQKPSRDICQRGTSLTIQCQVDSQVTMMFWYRQQPGQSLTLIATANQGSEATYESGFVIDKFPISRPNLTFSTLTVSNMSPEDSSIYLCSVTGSSNQPQHFGDGTRLSIL.